This TCR beta chain was sequenced during a study of graft-versus-host responses after intestinal transplantation. Study-level background: Every recipient underwent anti-thymocyte globulin induction, then tacrolimus and steroids for about three years. Overall study findings and caveats: There was an association between peak levels of circulating GvH clones and early post-transplant HvG declines. Marrow from the recipient contained GvH clones, some of which had appeared first in ileum or blood.

The assay was immunoSEQ multiplex PCR, and TCRdb's table has in-frame clones only and misses some. The table includes nearly 110,000 clones, 80% to 90% detected once. A word on this clone: Its antigen is unknown.

V dropped 2 bases and J dropped 5; count of bases not matched to a gene: 9. Germline values: CDR1 SGHTA, CDR2 FQGNSA. The CDR3 is 18 residues long. The chain recombines TRBV7-2 with TRBJ2-2; the match to TRBD2 covers 12 bases. The sample consisted of unstimulated CD4+ T cells sorted from spleen or lymph node cells, taken before transplant. The TCR comes from a human donor who was the organ donor for an intestinal transplant. DNA for the CDR3: TGTGCCAGCAGCTTAACGCATGGACTAGCGGGGTTAACCGGGGAGCTGTTTTTT. This codes for CASSLTHGLAGLTGELFF.